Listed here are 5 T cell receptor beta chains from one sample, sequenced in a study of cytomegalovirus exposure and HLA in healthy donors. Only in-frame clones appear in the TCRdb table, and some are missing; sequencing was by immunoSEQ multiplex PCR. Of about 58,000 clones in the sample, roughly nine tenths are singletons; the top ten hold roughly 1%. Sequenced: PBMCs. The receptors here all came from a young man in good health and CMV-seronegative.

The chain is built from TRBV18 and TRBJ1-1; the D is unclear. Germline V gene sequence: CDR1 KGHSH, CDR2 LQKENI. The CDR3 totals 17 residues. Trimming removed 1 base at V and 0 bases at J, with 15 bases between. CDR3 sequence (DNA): TGTGCCAGCTCACCACTGCCGGGAAACTCTCTGAACACTGAAGCTTTCTTT. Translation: CASSPLPGNSLNTEAFF.

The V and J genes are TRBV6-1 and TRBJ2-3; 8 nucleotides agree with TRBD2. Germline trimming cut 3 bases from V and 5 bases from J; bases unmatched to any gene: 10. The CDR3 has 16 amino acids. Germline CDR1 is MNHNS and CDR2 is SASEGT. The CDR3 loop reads CASSDRSGSGGDTQYF. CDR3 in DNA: TGTGCCAGCAGTGACCGGAGCGGGAGTGGTGGAGATACGCAGTATTTT.

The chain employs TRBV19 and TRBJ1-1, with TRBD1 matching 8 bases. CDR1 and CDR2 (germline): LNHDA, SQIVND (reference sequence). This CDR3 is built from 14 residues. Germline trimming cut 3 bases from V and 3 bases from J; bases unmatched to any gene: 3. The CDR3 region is CASSIRTGYTEAFF. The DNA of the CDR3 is TGTGCCAGTAGTATCAGGACAGGGTACACTGAAGCTTTCTTT.

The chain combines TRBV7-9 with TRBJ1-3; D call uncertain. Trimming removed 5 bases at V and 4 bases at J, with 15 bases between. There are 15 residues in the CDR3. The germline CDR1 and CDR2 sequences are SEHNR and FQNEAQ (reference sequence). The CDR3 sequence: CASSQTIGFGNTIYF. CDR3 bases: TGTGCCAGCAGCCAGACGATCGGGTTCGGAAACACCATATATTTT.

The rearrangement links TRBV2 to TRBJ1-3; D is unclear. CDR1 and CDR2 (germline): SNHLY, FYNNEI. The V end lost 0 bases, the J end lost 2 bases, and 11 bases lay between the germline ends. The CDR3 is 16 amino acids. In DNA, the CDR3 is TGTGCCAGCAGTGAAGCGCTTTTCGGAGCTGGAAACACCATATATTTT. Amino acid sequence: CASSEALFGAGNTIYF. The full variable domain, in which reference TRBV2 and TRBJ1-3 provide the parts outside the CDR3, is EPEVTQTPSHQVTQMGQEVILRCVPISNHLYFYWYRQILGQKVEFLVSFYNNEISEKSEIFDDQFSVERPDGSNFTLKIRSTKLEDSAMYFCASSEALFGAGNTIYFGEGSWLTVV.